This T cell receptor beta chain was captured in a study of regulatory T cells in long-lasting Graves disease (TCRdb year 2021). Regarding the complete study: Patients with newly diagnosed Graves' disease had been on antithyroid drugs for under 3 months. TCR sequencing covered some 13 persistent and approximately 20 newly diagnosed Graves' disease patients, 33 samples in total. The study took place in China and was registered as a clinical trial. This study used TCR sequencing and RNA sequencing of peripheral blood to compare persistent Graves' disease patients against newly diagnosed Graves' disease patients. Study-wide conclusions, independent of this receptor: Sequencing and analysis were limited to the TCR beta chain. Persistent patients shared more public clonotypes among themselves (around 2,800) than newly diagnosed patients did (roughly 910). Only peripheral blood was studied, because thyroid tissue, the primary lesion, was inaccessible. Persistent disease showed preferential use of TRBV28, TRBJ1-2 and TRBJ2-5, whereas newly diagnosed disease favored TRBV20-1 and TRBJ2-1. As a limitation, the authors acknowledged that the small sample size may reduce accuracy. Lower TCR Shannon entropy and fewer highly expanded clones were observed in persistent Graves' disease patients than in newly diagnosed patients, which suggested clonal expansion.

The sample's time point label, decoded: newly diagnosed GD, antithyroid drugs for less than 3 months. For both TCR sequencing and RNA sequencing, RNA was extracted from PBMCs using TRIzol. Graves' disease was diagnosed according to American Thyroid Association guidelines. Patients were recruited from an endocrinology department in Xi'an, China. Each patient gave 9 to 10 milliliters of peripheral blood, collected in an EDTA anticoagulant tube. PBMCs were isolated by Ficoll Paque Plus density gradient separation without further T cell sorting. RNA quality was checked with an Agilent 2100 Bioanalyzer and agarose gel, and concentration with a NanoDrop 2000. From the cysteine through the phenylalanine, the CDR3 covers 16 amino acids. The only DNA kept is the CDR3, 48 bases in frame from the first base. Ends trimmed: V by 0 bases, J by 5 bases; bases unmatched to a gene: 6. CDR1 SGHTA and CDR2 FQGNSA are derived from the germline V gene.

The library was produced with multiplex PCR. The run used an Illumina HiSeq 4000. CDR3 regions were amplified by Arm-PCR with iRepertoire HTBI primers to construct TCR beta libraries. PCR products were gel purified before sequencing. Turning to the authors' computational methods: Across samples, approximately 68 TRBV and 13 to 15 TRBJ segments were identified and used for gene usage analysis of CDR3 amino acid clonotypes. COPE and FqMerger were used to merge the filtered high-quality paired reads into contigs. Contigs were aligned with BLAST to IMGT TRBV, TRBD and TRBJ reference genes, and CDR3 was defined per IMGT. Any clonotype with a frequency above 0.1% was counted as a highly expanded clone. Shannon entropy was used to measure repertoire diversity, and the Gini coefficient was used to measure V-J evenness. Clonotypes shared by more than one individual were considered public. The public reads were run again by TCRdb, first through fastp at Q25 and then through MiXCR, and only productive beta chains were kept. CDR3 protein duplicates are merged, each entry listing the most common genes and DNA. The V and J calls come from TCRdb's annotation, not from the publication. This sample lists about 530,000 distinct CDR3 sequences; roughly 15% were detected once. The top ten constitute 20% to 30% of the sample.

A few counts support this clonotype. The clone's antigen remains unknown. Base-call qualities are not available, and no considerably larger clone is one nucleotide away. These data are also associated with another study on T cells in Graves' hyperthyroidism and ophthalmopathy. The second study, in turn, reports: Stable Graves' hyperthyroidism was defined as the absence of progression to ophthalmopathy over 18 months of follow-up. Hyperthyroidism patients were aged 18 to 65 years and newly diagnosed, with disease duration of less than 2 months. Patients with uncontrolled infections, other autoimmune diseases, pregnancy or lactation were excluded. Clinical symptoms, serum thyroxine and TRAb, thyroid ultrasound, and orbital computed tomography formed the basis for the diagnoses. The first round of RT-PCR for the TCR CDR3 was performed with the HTBI primer set and the Qiagen OneStep RT-PCR kit. Most expanded thyroid clonotypes (frequency above 0.001) were also found in blood, which suggests that blood repertoires may mirror thyroid immune responses. In cross-validation, a model built on a 13 V-J signature told ophthalmopathy apart from stable hyperthyroidism with 87.88% sensitivity and about 81% specificity, and in testing the same model reached 80%/75%. In validation, the model predicted progression to ophthalmopathy a median of about 6.8 months before onset, with over 55% sensitivity and about 75% specificity. To identify TCR V-J signatures that set the groups apart, the researchers used a discovery cohort of 95 to 100 patients, made up of around 42 with Graves' ophthalmopathy and 57 with stable Graves' hyperthyroidism. An independent validation cohort of around 19 hyperthyroidism patients and 17 patients who later progressed to ophthalmopathy tested prospective prediction of ophthalmopathy. The 100 discovery patients were randomly split 7:3 into training and test sets. In addition, the study compared T-cell repertoires in thyroid tissue and in blood from about six Graves' hyperthyroidism patients. Following sampling, methimazole starting at 30 mg daily was given to hyperthyroidism patients, and high-dose intravenous methylprednisolone was given to ophthalmopathy patients. A second multiplex PCR round built the libraries, followed by size selection and purification. Sequencing of the libraries was done on an Illumina HiSeq2000 using paired-end 100 bp reads. SOAPnuke was used to process the raw data, removing reads that contained adapters or uncalled bases, had a mean Phred below 15, or lacked an exact match to the constant primer or identifier. COPE v1.2.5 was used to merge high-quality paired reads, and clonotypes were defined as unique nucleotide sequences. MiTCR v1.1 was used to align the clonotypes against IMGT TRBV, TRBD and TRBJ reference segments. Analysis was restricted to V-J combinations with a frequency above 0.0001, which covered about 99% of repertoires. The TCS score was defined as the ratio of F50 (clonal expansion) to E x V (chaos), calculated using BLOSUM62-based TCRdist between CDR3 peptides within each V-J. Welch's t-statistics and random forest reduced 500 to 650 V-J features to 13, which were used in a naive Bayes classifier (R e1071). Sample size was not statistically predetermined, and investigators were not blinded to group allocation. The paper reports TCR Vbeta CDR3 sequencing of more than 120 peripheral blood samples: approximately 41 ophthalmopathy, 70 to 85 hyperthyroidism and approximately 17 progressor patients.

Material: peripheral blood mononuclear cells (PBMCs), obtained at new diagnosis, from a patient treated with antithyroid drugs. The chain couples TRBV7-2 to TRBJ2-3, and 9 bases in between align with TRBD2. The clonotype comes from a woman aged 40-65 years with Graves disease. Donor details come from another sample of the same person, matched by shared clones. The DNA sequence follows: TGTGCCAGCAGCTTAGCTGGCGGGGGGGTGGTAGATACGCAGTATTTT. Its protein product is CASSLAGGGVVDTQYF. Reference TRBV7-2 and TRBJ2-3 proteins supply the regions before and after the CDR3; the full variable domain is: GAGVSQSPSNKVTEKGKDVELRCDPISGHTALYWYRQSLGQGLEFLIYFQGNSAPDKSGLPSDRFSAERTGGSVSTLTIQRTQQEDSAVYLCASSLAGGGVVDTQYFGPGTRLTVL.